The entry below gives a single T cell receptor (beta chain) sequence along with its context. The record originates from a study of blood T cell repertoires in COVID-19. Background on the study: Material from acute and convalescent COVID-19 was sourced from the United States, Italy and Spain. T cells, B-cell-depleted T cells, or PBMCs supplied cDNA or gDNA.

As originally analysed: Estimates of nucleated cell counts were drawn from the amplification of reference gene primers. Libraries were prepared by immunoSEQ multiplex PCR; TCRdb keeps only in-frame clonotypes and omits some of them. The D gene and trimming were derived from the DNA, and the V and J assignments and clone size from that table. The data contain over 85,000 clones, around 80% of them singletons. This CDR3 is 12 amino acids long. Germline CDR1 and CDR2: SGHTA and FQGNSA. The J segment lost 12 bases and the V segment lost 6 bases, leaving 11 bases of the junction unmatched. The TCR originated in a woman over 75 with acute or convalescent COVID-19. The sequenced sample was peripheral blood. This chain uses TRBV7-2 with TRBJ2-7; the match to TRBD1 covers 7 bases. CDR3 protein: CASRPTEGAPYF. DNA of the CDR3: TGTGCCAGCAGACCAACCGAGGGGGCCCCGTACTTC.